What follows are 26 T cell receptor beta chains derived from one specimen sequenced in a study of T cells in localized non-small cell lung cancer. Assay used: immunoSEQ multiplex PCR; TCRdb lists only in-frame clones, some missing. The sample records 75,000 to 85,000 clones, approximately 80% being singletons. The sequencing here drew on peripheral blood, taken before any cancer treatment. All receptors derive from a female donor over 55 with stage I lung adenocarcinoma.

The chain employs TRBV25-1 and TRBJ2-5, with D unclear. CDR1 and CDR2 (germline): MGHDK, SYGVNS. Trimming left V 5 bases short and J 2 bases short, with 12 bases between. The CDR3 is 14 residues long. CDR3 amino acids: CASSRLMGQETQYF. The CDR3 coding sequence is TGTGCCAGCAGTCGCCTTATGGGTCAAGAGACCCAGTACTTC.

V gene TRBV2 combines with J gene TRBJ1-2; D ambiguous. The CDR3 runs 13 residues. V dropped 6 bases and J dropped 8 bases, with 16 bases sitting between them. CDR1 is SNHLY, CDR2 FYNNEI, per germline. Here the CDR3 reads CASRDVVARGYTF. For the CDR3, the DNA is TGTGCCAGCAGAGACGTCGTAGCAAGGGGCTACACCTTC.

The chain is built from TRBV5-1 and TRBJ1-3; D not resolved. Trimming removed 2 bases at V and 4 bases at J, with 10 bases between. In germline, CDR1 is SGHRS, CDR2 YFSETQ. The CDR3 length is 14 residues. The CDR3 sequence: CASSLGGLGNTIYF. The CDR3 DNA follows: TGCGCCAGCAGCTTAGGAGGGCTCGGAAACACCATATATTTT.

J is TRBJ2-1 and V is TRBV14; TRBD2 matches at 8 bases. The V gene's germline CDR1 is SGHDN and CDR2 FVKESK. V was pared by 0 bases and J by 6 bases, with 7 bases of the junction left unmatched. The CDR3 runs to 16 residues. Here the CDR3 reads CASSQEHGRAFNEQFF. For the CDR3, the DNA is TGTGCCAGCAGCCAAGAACACGGGAGGGCTTTCAATGAGCAGTTCTTC.

The DNA for the CDR3 is TGTGCCAGCAGCTTGGTCGGGGGAGTGAGAACAGATACGCAGTATTTT. It codes for CASSLVGGVRTDTQYF. The chain recombines TRBV5-4 with TRBJ2-3, with D perhaps matching TRBD2 (6 bases). CDR3 length: 16 residues. Germline V CDR1 and CDR2: SGHNT, YYREEE (reference sequence). Trimming left V 0 bases short and J 3 bases short, with 14 bases between. Complete variable domain (other parts from reference TRBV5-4 and TRBJ2-3): ETGVTQSPTHLIKTRGQQVTLRCSSQSGHNTVSWYQQALGQGPQFIFQYYREEENGRGNFPPRFSGLQFPNYSSELNVNALELDDSALYLCASSLVGGVRTDTQYFGPGTRLTVL.

The chain combines TRBV7-2 with TRBJ2-4, with D perhaps matching TRBD1 (6 bases). Trimming took off 8 bases at V and 1 base at J, with 15 bases between the two ends. CDR3 size: 15 residues. CDR1 and CDR2 (germline): SGHTA, FQGNSA. DNA for the CDR3: TGTGCCAGCTCATCCTCCCAGGGGGCCAAAAACATTCAGTACTTC. It specifies CASSSSQGAKNIQYF.

Notes on this clone: An end of the junction differs from the germline gene, which may be a read error. The genes are TRBV6-1 and TRBJ2-1; 10 bases map to TRBD2. CDR3 length equals 16 residues. CDR1 and CDR2 from the germline V gene are MNHNS and SASEGT. The CDR3 DNA reads as TGTGCCAGCAGAGAAGCGGGAGGGAGCTCCTACAATGAGCAGTTCTTC. Amino acids: CASREAGGSSYNEQFF.

This chain links TRBV5-4 with TRBJ2-5; D gene unclear. There are 14 residues in the CDR3. V was pared by 2 bases and J by 3 bases, with 11 bases between. The germline gives CDR1 SGHNT, CDR2 YYREEE (reference sequence). As DNA, the CDR3 is TGTGCCAGCAGCTTCTCGGGCCGTGAAGAGACCCAGTACTTC. Translating it yields CASSFSGREETQYF.

The chain uses TRBV19 and TRBJ1-2, with a tentative D call TRBD1 (5 bases). Germline V CDR1 and CDR2: LNHDA, SQIVND (reference sequence). Trimming cost V 6 bases and J 6 bases, with 5 bases left between them. The CDR3 consists of 10 residues. The CDR3 sequence is CASRGDGYTF. The CDR3 region has the DNA TGTGCCAGTAGAGGGGATGGCTACACCTTC. The complete variable domain, with remaining parts taken from reference TRBV19 and TRBJ1-2, reads DGGITQSPKYLFRKEGQNVTLSCEQNLNHDAMYWYRQDPGQGLRLIYYSQIVNDFQKGDIAEGYSVSREKKESFPLTVTSAQKNPTAFYLCASRGDGYTFGSGTRLTVV.

J is TRBJ2-3 and V is TRBV13; 7 bases align to TRBD1. CDR1 PRHDT and CDR2 FYEKMQ come from the germline V gene (reference sequence). The CDR3 sequence is 15 residues long. Trimming cost V 2 bases and J 2 bases; bases outside gene matches: 4. CDR3 amino acids: CASSLPTGITDTQYF. CDR3 in DNA: TGTGCCAGCAGCTTACCGACAGGGATCACAGATACGCAGTATTTT.

The V and J genes are TRBV5-1 and TRBJ2-6, with 9 bases lining up with TRBD1. The CDR3 sequence is 17 residues long. Germline V gene sequence: CDR1 SGHRS, CDR2 YFSETQ. Trimming removed 4 bases from V and 0 bases from J; junction bases left unmatched: 5. The CDR3 nucleotides are TGCGCCAGCAGCGCTCCGGGACAGGGCTCTGGGGCCAACGTCCTGACTTTC. Translated, it gives CASSAPGQGSGANVLTF.

This clone was counted between two and nine times. The chain carries TRBV9 and TRBJ1-1; D is ambiguous. The germline V gene has CDR1 SGDLS and CDR2 YYNGEE. This CDR3 contains 13 residues. The V end lost 1 base, the J end lost 8 bases, and 12 bases lay between the germline ends. The CDR3 sequence is CASSVYGEPEAFF. As DNA, the CDR3 is TGTGCCAGCAGCGTATATGGAGAGCCCGAAGCTTTCTTT.

This sequence joins TRBV11-2 and TRBJ2-1, with 12 nucleotides matching TRBD2. This CDR3 has 18 amino acids. V lost 2 bases to trimming and J lost 0 bases; unmatched junction nucleotides: 5. Germline V lookup: CDR1 SGHAT, CDR2 FQNNGV. CDR3 sequence: CASSLRALAGGSYNEQFF. The CDR3 bases are TGTGCCAGCAGCTTACGGGCACTAGCGGGAGGCTCCTACAATGAGCAGTTCTTC.

This chain connects TRBV5-4 to TRBJ2-7; 7 bases fit TRBD2. CDR3 length equals 16 residues. After removal of 0 bases from V and 0 bases from J, the junction contained 6 bases not matched to a gene. The germline CDR1 and CDR2 sequences are SGHNT and YYREEE (reference sequence). For the CDR3, the DNA is TGTGCCAGCAGCTTGGCCACGGGAGGTCGCTCCTACGAGCAGTACTTC. It codes for CASSLATGGRSYEQYF.

This chain connects TRBV7-8 to TRBJ1-1, with a tentative D call TRBD1 (6 bases). V shed 4 bases and J shed 1 base, with 13 bases lying between them. The CDR3 is 15 residues long. In germline, CDR1 is SGHVS, CDR2 FQNEAQ. CDR3 sequence: CASSSLTGTNTEAFF. In DNA, the CDR3 is TGTGCCAGCAGCTCCCTGACAGGAACGAACACTGAAGCTTTCTTT. Drawing the rest from reference TRBV7-8 and TRBJ1-1, the complete variable domain is GAGVSQSPRYKVAKRGQDVALRCDPISGHVSLFWYQQALGQGPEFLTYFQNEAQLDKSGLPSDRFFAERPEGSVSTLKIQRTQQEDSAVYLCASSSLTGTNTEAFFGQGTRLTVV.

The chain employs TRBV30 and TRBJ1-6; perhaps TRBD1 as D (5 bases). This CDR3 is 16 amino acids long. In germline, CDR1 is GTSNPN, CDR2 SVGIG (reference sequence). Trimming removed 0 bases at V and 9 bases at J, with 18 bases between. CDR3 region: CAWSVPTGTGFSPLHF. As DNA, the CDR3 is TGTGCCTGGAGTGTACCGACCGGGACGGGCTTTTCACCCCTCCACTTT.

V usage is TRBV7-9 and J usage is TRBJ1-1, with D perhaps TRBD1 (5 bases). Germline V gene lookup returns CDR1 SEHNR and CDR2 FQNEAQ (reference sequence). There are 13 residues in the CDR3. Trimming cost V 1 base and J 5 bases, with 8 bases left between them. Here the CDR3 reads CASSLGGETEAFF. The CDR3 nucleotides read TGTGCCAGCAGCTTAGGGGGGGAGACTGAAGCTTTCTTT.

The gene calls are TRBV19 and TRBJ1-6; TRBD1 is a possible D gene (6 bases). Germline V CDR1 and CDR2: LNHDA, SQIVND (reference sequence). The CDR3 length is 14 residues. V was cut by 4 bases and J by 7 bases, with 11 bases left in between. CDR3 in DNA: TGTGCCAGTAGTACCTCTGACAGGAATTCACCCCTCCACTTT. It translates to CASSTSDRNSPLHF.

In its sample, this clone was seen a few times. J is TRBJ1-1 and V is TRBV30; D call uncertain. The CDR3 is 15 residues long. Trimming pared 2 bases from V and 1 base from J, leaving 14 bases between. Germline CDR1 reads GTSNPN; CDR2 reads SVGIG (reference sequence). In nucleotides, the CDR3 is TGTGCCTGGAGTCCCTGGGAGGGAGAGAACACTGAAGCTTTCTTT. Translation gives CAWSPWEGENTEAFF.

The rearrangement links TRBV19 to TRBJ2-5; 9 bases match TRBD1. CDR1 is LNHDA and CDR2 is SQIVND in the germline V gene (reference sequence). The V segment lost 4 bases and the J segment 4 bases; nucleotides outside the gene matches: 4. CDR3 length equals 14 residues. CDR3 DNA sequence: TGTGCCAGTAGTAGACAGGGGGGGAGAGAGACCCAGTACTTC. Translating gives CASSRQGGRETQYF.

The V and J genes are TRBV4-3 and TRBJ1-3; a possible D gene is TRBD1 (5 bases). The CDR3 is 14 amino acids. V dropped 1 base and J dropped 9 bases, with 13 bases sitting between them. CDR1 and CDR2 (germline): LGHNA, YSLEER. CDR3 bases: TGCGCCAGCAGCCAAGCTCCGGGCGGGGGCACCATATATTTT. Protein sequence: CASSQAPGGGTIYF.

This clone turned up a few times. The chain has TRBV6-1 and TRBJ2-2; D gene ambiguous. Trimming cost V 8 bases and J 8 bases, with 18 bases left between them. Germline CDR1 MNHNS, CDR2 SASEGT. The CDR3 loop spans 14 amino acids. The CDR3 loop reads CASQVGYKAGELFF. The CDR3, as DNA: TGTGCCAGCCAAGTAGGGTACAAAGCTGGGGAGCTGTTTTTT.

The V call is TRBV5-1, the J call TRBJ2-2; D gene unclear. There are 13 residues in the CDR3. V was cut by 7 bases and J by 4 bases, with 11 bases left in between. CDR1 and CDR2 from the germline V gene are SGHRS and YFSETQ. The CDR3 DNA is TGCGCCAGCGCTGAGACCCGCACCGGGGAGCTGTTTTTT. Translation: CASAETRTGELFF. The full variable domain, in which reference TRBV5-1 and TRBJ2-2 provide the parts outside the CDR3, is KAGVTQTPRYLIKTRGQQVTLSCSPISGHRSVSWYQQTPGQGLQFLFEYFSETQRNKGNFPGRFSGRQFSNSRSEMNVSTLELGDSALYLCASAETRTGELFFGEGSRLTVL.

The CDR3 region is CASSPTLSNEKLFF. In nucleotides, the CDR3 is TGTGCCAGCAGCCCTACATTATCTAATGAAAAACTGTTTTTT. The chain has TRBV28 and TRBJ1-4, with D hard to call. V was clipped by 6 bases and J by 3 bases, with 11 bases between them. Germline CDR1 MDHEN, CDR2 SYDVKM. This CDR3 comprises 14 residues.

The rearrangement links TRBV5-4 to TRBJ1-2, with D perhaps matching TRBD1 (6 bases). Germline CDR1 reads SGHNT; CDR2 reads YYREEE (reference sequence). With 2 bases removed from V and 3 bases from J, the gap between germline ends came to 11 bases. The CDR3 consists of 14 residues. CDR3 protein: CASSFRGSDYGYTF. In DNA form, the CDR3 reads TGTGCCAGCAGCTTTAGGGGGTCGGACTATGGCTACACCTTC.

This chain links TRBV19 with TRBJ1-1; D is ambiguous. The CDR3 is 11 amino acids. CDR1 is LNHDA, CDR2 SQIVND, per germline (reference sequence). Between the trimmed V and J ends, which lost 4 bases and 8 bases, there was a span of 8 bases. In DNA, the CDR3 is TGTGCCAGTAGTACGCAGGCAGAAGCTTTCTTT. The encoded protein is CASSTQAEAFF. The whole variable domain, filled in from reference TRBV19 and TRBJ1-1, reads DGGITQSPKYLFRKEGQNVTLSCEQNLNHDAMYWYRQDPGQGLRLIYYSQIVNDFQKGDIAEGYSVSREKKESFPLTVTSAQKNPTAFYLCASSTQAEAFFGQGTRLTVV.